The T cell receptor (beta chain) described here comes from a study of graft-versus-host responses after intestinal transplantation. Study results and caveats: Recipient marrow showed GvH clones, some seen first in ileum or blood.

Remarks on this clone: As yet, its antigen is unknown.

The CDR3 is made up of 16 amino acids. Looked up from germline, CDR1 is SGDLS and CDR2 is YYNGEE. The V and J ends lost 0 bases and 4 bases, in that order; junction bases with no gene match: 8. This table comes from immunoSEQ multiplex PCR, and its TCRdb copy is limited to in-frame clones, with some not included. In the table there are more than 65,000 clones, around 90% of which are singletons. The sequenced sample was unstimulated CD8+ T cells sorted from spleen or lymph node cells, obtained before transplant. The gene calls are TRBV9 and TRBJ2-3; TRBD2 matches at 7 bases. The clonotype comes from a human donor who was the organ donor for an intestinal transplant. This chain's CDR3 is CASSVVPGGGPDTQYF. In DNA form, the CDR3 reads TGTGCCAGCAGCGTAGTCCCGGGAGGAGGGCCAGATACGCAGTATTTT.